This T cell receptor beta chain emerged from a study of cytomegalovirus exposure and HLA in healthy donors. Study-level results: Association of a missense DCLRE1C variant with TCR beta V- and J-gene trimming was reported in a later analysis.

60 Vbeta and 13 Jbeta primers were used in PCR. TCRdb's copy holds only in-frame clones and misses some; the assay was immunoSEQ multiplex PCR. This sample has some 220,000 clones; roughly 85% occur once, and the top ten carry approximately 0.24%. Donors showed nominal health when sampled, although they likely had unrecorded immune exposures. This clone was counted only a few times. Its antigen remains unknown. This clonotype originated in a girl aged 2 to 9 in good health and CMV-seronegative. Sequenced input: PBMCs.

CDR3: CASSPRDNYEQYF. In DNA form, the CDR3 reads TGTGCCAGCAGCCCCCGGGACAACTACGAGCAGTACTTC. V usage is TRBV7-9 and J usage is TRBJ2-7; D might be TRBD1 (6 bases). CDR1 and CDR2 from the germline V gene are SEHNR and FQNEAQ (reference sequence). V gave up 5 bases and J gave up 3 bases, with 11 bases separating them. This CDR3 comprises 13 residues.